A single sample is the source of the 11 T cell receptor beta chains below, sequenced in a study of cytomegalovirus exposure and HLA in healthy donors (TCRdb year 2017). The library was made by the immunoSEQ multiplex PCR assay. For the multiplex PCR, a mixture combining 60 forward primers for TCR Vbeta segments and 13 reverse primers for TCR Jbeta segments was used. Entries here come from immuneACCESS through TCRdb and include only in-frame sequences with V and J called. Some clones fail to appear in such tables; in the studies checked, an unresolved V gene covers under half of the shortfall, and the cause of the remainder is unknown. A total of under 250,000 clones appear in this sample, roughly 79% of them only once. The ten largest clonotypes hold 1.5% to 2% of the sample. The sample consisted of PBMCs. Receptors originate from a man aged 25-45 years in good health and CMV-seronegative.

The table lists this clone with a few counts. The chain recombines TRBV28 with TRBJ2-7; TRBD2 agrees at 14 bases. Germline CDR1 is MDHEN and CDR2 is SYDVKM. V trimming: 5 bases; J trimming: 2 bases; junction bases outside the gene matches: 5. This CDR3 contains 16 residues. CDR3 sequence reads: CASSPPGLAGAYEQYF. As DNA, the CDR3 is TGTGCCAGCAGTCCCCCGGGACTAGCGGGAGCCTACGAGCAGTACTTC.

The chain carries TRBV15 and TRBJ1-2, with 10 positions matching TRBD1. The junction had 6 bases not matched to a gene; V was cut back by 1 base and J by 4 bases. CDR3 length: 16 amino acids. CDR1 and CDR2 from the germline V gene are LNHNV and YYDKDF (reference sequence). The CDR3 region is CATSRGGTGDSYGYTF. DNA for the CDR3: TGTGCCACCAGCAGAGGGGGGACAGGGGATAGCTATGGCTACACCTTC.

The rearrangement links TRBV7-9 to TRBJ1-2; 7 bases line up with TRBD1. The V gene's germline CDR1 is SEHNR and CDR2 FQNEAQ (reference sequence). The length of the CDR3 is 16 residues. V shed 5 bases, J shed 2 bases, and the junction held 11 bases outside the gene matches. Here the CDR3 reads CASSLGFVGQNYGYTF. CDR3 DNA: TGTGCCAGCAGCCTAGGGTTTGTGGGACAGAACTATGGCTACACCTTC.

V gene TRBV6-5 combines with J gene TRBJ2-7, with no clear D. The CDR3 is 15 residues long. V lost 5 bases and J lost 9, with 23 bases in between. Germline V gene sequence: CDR1 MNHEY, CDR2 SVGAGI. The CDR3 DNA reads TGTGCCAGCAGTGCCATCGAAGCGACCCTACGAATGCAGTACTTC. Translation: CASSAIEATLRMQYF.

This clone was observed a handful of times. The genes are TRBV6-1 and TRBJ1-1; D not certain. CDR3 length: 14 residues. V lost 0 bases, J lost 1 base, and 6 bases lay in between. Germline lookup yields CDR1 MNHNS and CDR2 SASEGT. This CDR3 reads CASSEAGGNTEAFF. The CDR3 DNA reads as TGTGCCAGCAGTGAAGCAGGAGGGAACACTGAAGCTTTCTTT.

This clone is a singleton in its sample. This chain uses TRBV27 with TRBJ2-1, with 11 bases matching TRBD1. The CDR3 has 15 residues. Trimming at V came to 6 bases and at J to 9 bases, leaving 10 bases not matched to a gene. Germline loops: CDR1 MNHEY, CDR2 SMNVEV (reference sequence). The CDR3 loop reads CASRGQGAPVGEQFF. DNA of the CDR3: TGTGCCAGCAGAGGACAGGGGGCGCCGGTCGGTGAGCAGTTCTTC.

The chain links TRBV9 to TRBJ2-1; a weak D match, TRBD1 (6 bases). Per the germline V gene, CDR1 is SGDLS and CDR2 is YYNGEE. The CDR3 is 16 residues long. V was cut by 0 bases and J by 6 bases, with 16 bases left in between. CDR3 loop: CASSVGLDGRGNEQFF. CDR3 coding DNA: TGTGCCAGCAGCGTAGGGCTGGACGGCAGGGGCAATGAGCAGTTCTTC.

V is TRBV28 and J is TRBJ2-1; 8 positions agree with TRBD1. The V and J ends lost 5 bases and 8 bases, in that order; junction bases with no gene match: 8. Germline assignment: CDR1 MDHEN and CDR2 SYDVKM. There are 14 residues in the CDR3. CDR3 amino acids: CASSPTQGAHEQFF. The CDR3 DNA reads TGTGCCAGCAGTCCGACTCAGGGGGCACATGAGCAGTTCTTC.

The gene calls are TRBV30 and TRBJ2-7; 13 bases agree with TRBD2. V gave up 1 base and J gave up 4 bases; unmatched junction bases: 7. The CDR3 runs to 16 residues. From germline, CDR1 is GTSNPN and CDR2 SVGIG (reference sequence). The CDR3 loop is CAWSERETSGRYEQYF. The CDR3 nucleotides are TGTGCCTGGAGTGAAAGGGAGACTAGCGGGAGGTACGAGCAGTACTTC.

J is TRBJ1-2 and V is TRBV29-1; D unclear. Germline V lookup: CDR1 SQVTM, CDR2 ANQGSEA. V lost 7 bases, J lost 5 bases, and 17 bases lay in between. This CDR3 has 13 residues. CDR3 in amino acids: CSAHPILDYGYTF. The CDR3 DNA follows: TGCAGCGCCCACCCCATACTCGATTATGGCTACACCTTC.

This rearrangement joins TRBV6-1 to TRBJ2-1; 7 positions match TRBD2. Looked up from germline, CDR1 is MNHNS and CDR2 is SASEGT. V gave up 2 bases and J gave up 3 bases; unmatched junction bases: 10. The length of the CDR3 is 17 residues. For the CDR3, the DNA is TGTGCCAGCAGTGAATGGAGTAGGCTAGCGGTCTACAATGAGCAGTTCTTC. Amino acids: CASSEWSRLAVYNEQFF.